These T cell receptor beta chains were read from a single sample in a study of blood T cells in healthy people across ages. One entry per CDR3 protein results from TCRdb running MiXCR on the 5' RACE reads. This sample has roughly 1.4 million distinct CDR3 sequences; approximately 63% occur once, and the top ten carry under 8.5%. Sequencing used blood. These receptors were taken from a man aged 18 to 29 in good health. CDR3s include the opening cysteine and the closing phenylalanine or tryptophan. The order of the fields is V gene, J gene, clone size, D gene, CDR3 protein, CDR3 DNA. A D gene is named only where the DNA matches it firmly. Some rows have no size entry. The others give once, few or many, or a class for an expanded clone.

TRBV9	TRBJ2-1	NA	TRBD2	CASSAGLAGGPWNEQFF	TGTGCCAGCAGCGCGGGACTAGCGGGAGGGCCGTGGAATGAGCAGTTCTTC
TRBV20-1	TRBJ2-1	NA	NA	CSARASSNEQFF	TGCAGTGCTAGGGCCTCTAGCAATGAGCAGTTCTTC
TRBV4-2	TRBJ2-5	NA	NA	CASSQKGLQETQYF	TGTGCCAGCAGCCAAAAGGGACTCCAAGAGACCCAGTACTTC
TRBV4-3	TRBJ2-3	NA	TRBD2	CASSQASGVTDTQYF	TGCGCCAGCAGCCAAGCTAGCGGGGTTACAGATACGCAGTATTTT
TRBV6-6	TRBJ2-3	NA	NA	CASTSDTTDTQYF	TGTGCCAGCACCTCGGACACCACAGATACGCAGTATTTT
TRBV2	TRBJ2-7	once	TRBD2	CASTAGGTYEQYF	TGTGCCAGCACAGCGGGGGGTACCTACGAGCAGTACTTC
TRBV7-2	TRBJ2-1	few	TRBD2	CASSLVSTSGSYNEQFF	TGTGCCAGCAGCTTAGTCTCCACTAGCGGGAGCTACAATGAGCAGTTCTTC
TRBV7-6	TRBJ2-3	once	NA	CASSHYVDTQYF	TGTGCCAGCAGCCATTATGTGGATACGCAGTATTTT
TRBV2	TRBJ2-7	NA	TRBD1	CASSIEGDRPSYEQYF	TGTGCCAGCAGTATAGAGGGGGACAGGCCCTCCTACGAGCAGTACTTC
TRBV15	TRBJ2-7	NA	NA	CATSRLMGEQYF	TGTGCCACCAGCAGACTTATGGGCGAGCAGTACTTC
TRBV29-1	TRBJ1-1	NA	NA	CSVDQAGSTEAFF	TGCAGCGTTGATCAGGCGGGAAGCACTGAAGCTTTCTTT
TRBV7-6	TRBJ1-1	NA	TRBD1	CASSPSTGTLNTEAFF	TGTGCCAGCAGCCCGTCGACAGGGACCCTGAACACTGAAGCTTTCTTT
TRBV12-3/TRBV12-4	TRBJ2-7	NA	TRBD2	CASSTSGPHEQYF	TGTGCCAGTTCGACTAGCGGGCCCCACGAGCAGTACTTC
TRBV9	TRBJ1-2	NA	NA	CASSGRPTDNYGYTF	TGTGCCAGCAGCGGACGCCCGACAGACAACTATGGCTACACCTTC
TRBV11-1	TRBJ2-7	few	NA	CASSDTAFSYEQYF	TGTGCCAGCAGCGACACAGCGTTTTCCTACGAGCAGTACTTC
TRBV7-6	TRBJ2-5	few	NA	CASSLVIGGPSQQETQYF	TGTGCCAGCAGCTTAGTAATAGGAGGACCTTCGCAGCAAGAGACCCAGTACTTC
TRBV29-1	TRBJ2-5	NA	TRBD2	CSVEGTSGPRETQYF	TGCAGCGTTGAAGGGACTAGCGGCCCCCGGGAGACCCAGTACTTC
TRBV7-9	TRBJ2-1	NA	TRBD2	CASSWSWRGVNEQFF	TGTGCCAGCAGCTGGTCATGGCGGGGGGTAAATGAGCAGTTCTTC
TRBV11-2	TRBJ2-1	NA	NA	CASSLQASPYEQFF	TGTGCCAGCAGCTTACAGGCCAGTCCCTACGAGCAGTTCTTC
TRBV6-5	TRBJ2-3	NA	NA	CASSSGRGRETDTQYF	TGTGCCAGCAGTTCGGGAAGGGGTCGCGAGACAGATACGCAGTATTTT
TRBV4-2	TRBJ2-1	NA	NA	CASSPSTGSTITIGFF	TGTGCCAGCAGCCCATCCACCGGGAGTACAATTACAATAGGGTTCTTC
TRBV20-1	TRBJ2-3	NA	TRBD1	CSAFKGQESTDTQYF	TGCAGTGCTTTCAAGGGACAGGAGAGCACAGATACGCAGTATTTT
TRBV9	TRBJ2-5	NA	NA	CASSVGHYPEQETQYF	TGTGCCAGCAGCGTAGGTCACTACCCAGAACAAGAGACCCAGTACTTC
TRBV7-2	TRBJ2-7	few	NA	CASSLAVSASFSYEQYF	TGTGCCAGCAGCTTAGCGGTCTCGGCTAGTTTTTCCTACGAGCAGTACTTC
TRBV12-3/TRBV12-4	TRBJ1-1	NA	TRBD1	CASRRTGVNTEAFF	TGTGCCAGCAGACGGACAGGGGTGAACACTGAAGCTTTCTTT
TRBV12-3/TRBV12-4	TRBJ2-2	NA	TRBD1	CASNRQGYTGELFF	TGTGCCAGCAACAGACAGGGATACACCGGGGAGCTGTTTTTT
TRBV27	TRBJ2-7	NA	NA	CAASPRDRHEQYF	TGTGCCGCATCCCCCAGGGATCGCCACGAGCAGTACTTC
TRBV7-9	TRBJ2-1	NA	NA	CASSSRNKDEQFF	TGTGCCAGCAGCTCTCGAAATAAGGATGAGCAGTTCTTC
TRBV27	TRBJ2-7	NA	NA	CASSYRATYEQYF	TGTGCCAGCAGTTACAGGGCAACCTACGAGCAGTACTTC
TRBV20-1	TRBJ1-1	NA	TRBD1	CSAVEGQRKTEAFF	TGCAGTGCTGTAGAGGGACAGCGGAAAACTGAAGCTTTCTTT
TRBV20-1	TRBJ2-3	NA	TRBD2	CSATGTSGRWDTQYF	TGCAGTGCTACTGGGACTAGCGGGAGGTGGGATACGCAGTATTTT
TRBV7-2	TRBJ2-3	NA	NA	CASGRYGTDTQYF	TGTGCCAGCGGGAGGTATGGCACAGATACGCAGTATTTT
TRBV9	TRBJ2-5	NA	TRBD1	CASSMTGAETQYF	TGTGCCAGCAGCATGACAGGGGCAGAGACCCAGTACTTC
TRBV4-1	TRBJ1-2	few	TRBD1	CASSLGAQQGLAYGYTF	TGCGCCAGTTCATTAGGAGCCCAACAGGGGCTTGCCTATGGCTACACCTTC
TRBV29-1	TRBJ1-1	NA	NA	CSAQGNTEAFF	TGCAGCGCCCAGGGAAACACTGAAGCTTTCTTT
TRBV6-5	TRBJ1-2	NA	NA	CASSNTGSRGYTF	TGTGCCAGCAGTAATACCGGGAGCCGGGGCTACACCTTC
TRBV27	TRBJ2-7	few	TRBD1	CASSYKQGTEQYF	TGTGCCAGCAGCTACAAACAGGGGACCGAGCAGTACTTC
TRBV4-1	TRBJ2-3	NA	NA	CASSQGWRRGGDTQYF	TGCGCCAGCAGCCAAGGGTGGAGGAGAGGCGGAGATACGCAGTATTTT
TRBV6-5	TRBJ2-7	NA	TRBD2	CASSSGLAGGSSYEQYF	TGTGCCAGCAGTTCGGGACTAGCGGGAGGTAGCTCCTACGAGCAGTACTTC
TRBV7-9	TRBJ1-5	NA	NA	CASSLGGQQPQHF	TGTGCCAGCAGCTTAGGGGGCCAACAGCCCCAGCATTTT
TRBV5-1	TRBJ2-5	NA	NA	CASSQGLSGSETQYF	TGCGCCAGCAGCCAGGGTCTTTCAGGCTCCGAGACCCAGTACTTC
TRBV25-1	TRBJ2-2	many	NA	CASSLAANTGELFF	TGTGCCAGCAGCTTGGCAGCGAACACCGGGGAGCTGTTTTTT
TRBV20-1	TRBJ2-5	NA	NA	CSARDSLAPLQGTQYF	TGCAGTGCTAGAGATAGCCTAGCGCCTCTCCAAGGGACCCAGTACTTC
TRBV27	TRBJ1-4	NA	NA	CASSHGVDVEKLFF	TGTGCCAGCAGCCACGGGGTAGATGTTGAAAAACTGTTTTTT
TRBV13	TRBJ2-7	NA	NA	CASSFNRYYEQYF	TGTGCCAGCAGCTTTAACAGGTACTACGAGCAGTACTTC
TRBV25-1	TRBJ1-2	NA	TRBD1	CASSVQGAGGYTF	TGTGCCAGCAGTGTCCAGGGGGCGGGAGGCTACACCTTC
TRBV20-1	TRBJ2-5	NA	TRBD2	CSARDEGLAGYQETQYF	TGCAGTGCTAGAGATGAGGGCCTAGCGGGGTACCAAGAGACCCAGTACTTC